This entry concerns a single T cell receptor (beta chain). Its antigen is unknown. This entry is derived from a study of shared clonotypes between healthy human individuals. Overall study: Every donor yielded three CD4 naive, three CD4 memory, two CD8 naive and one CD8 memory plate.

Sequenced by immunoSEQ multiplex PCR; TCRdb stores in-frame clones only, minus some. The repertoire holds roughly 2,500,000 clones, with roughly 93% as singletons. Study-wide results and limits: Richness estimates generally favored naive over memory subsets.

Per the germline V gene, CDR1 is GTSNPN and CDR2 is SVGIG (reference sequence). V lost 2 bases to trimming and J lost 0 bases, with 17 bases between them. The CDR3 contains 17 residues. This TCR came from a man aged 18-30 years in good health. Some clones in this sample may be carry-over from other donors' samples. Sequences were obtained from naive CD4+ T cells from PBMCs. The subset here: CD45RA+ positively selected. The chain employs TRBV30 and TRBJ2-1; no clear D gene. CDR3 bases: TGTGCCTGGAGTCTGGCATGGCCTCCCAGCTCCTACAATGAGCAGTTCTTC. Amino acid sequence: CAWSLAWPPSSYNEQFF.